A selection of T cell receptor beta chains follows, all from one sample in a study of control samples from healthy donors and cancer patients. TCRdb keeps only in-frame clones here, not all; method: immunoSEQ multiplex PCR. The sample lists about 140,000 clones; 94% were seen once. The sequenced sample was blood. Receptors were obtained from a man between 35 and 55 years old in good health. CDR3s include the opening cysteine and the closing phenylalanine or tryptophan. The order of the fields is clone size, V gene, D gene, J gene, CDR3 DNA, CDR3 protein. The D gene is left open where the match is weak. Size is stated for part of the rows, as once, few or many counts, or as a class when the clone is expanded.

-	TRBV27	-	TRBJ2-1	TGTGCCAGCAGTTTATATAGTCCGGCGGCGAATGAGCAGTTCTTC	CASSLYSPAANEQFF
-	TRBV4-2	TRBD2	TRBJ2-3	TGTGCCAGCAGCCAAGAGAAGCGGGGTACGACCTCCACGCAGTATTTT	CASSQEKRGTTSTQYF
-	TRBV12-5	TRBD1	TRBJ2-1	TGTGCTAGTGACTCGACAGGGTTCGATGAGCAGTTCTTC	CASDSTGFDEQFF
-	TRBV29-1	-	TRBJ1-2	TGCAGCGTAACGCGCGGGTATGGCTACACCTTC	CSVTRGYGYTF
-	TRBV4-2	-	TRBJ2-2	TGTGCCAGCAGCCAAGATGGGTTGAACACCGGGGAGCTGTTTTTT	CASSQDGLNTGELFF
-	TRBV12-5	-	TRBJ1-3	TGTGCTAGTGCCGGGACAACTGGAAACACCATATATTTT	CASAGTTGNTIYF
-	TRBV18	-	TRBJ1-4	TGTGCCAGCTCCCCCGGCAAGGAACTGTTTTTT	CASSPGKELFF
-	TRBV4-1	TRBD2	TRBJ2-1	TGCGCCAGCAGCGTCCGACTAGCGGGCTCCTACAATGAGCAGTTCTTC	CASSVRLAGSYNEQFF
-	TRBV18	-	TRBJ2-7	TGTGCCAGCTCAAGCTCCGGACTTCTCCCCGAGGGGTACTTC	CASSSSGLLPEGYF
-	TRBV11-2	TRBD2	TRBJ2-2	TGTGCCAGCAGCCGAGGACTAGCGATAACCGGGGAGCTGTTTTTT	CASSRGLAITGELFF
-	TRBV28	-	TRBJ2-5	TGTGCCAGCAGTTCCCCGACGGTAGGACAGACCCAGTACTTC	CASSSPTVGQTQYF
-	TRBV6-4	-	TRBJ1-5	TGTGCCAGCAGTGAAGGGGCCCGAAGCAATCAGCCCCAGCATTTT	CASSEGARSNQPQHF
-	TRBV6-6	TRBD2	TRBJ2-7	TGTGCCAGCAGTTACTTTAGCGGGAGGGGGTACGAGCAGTACTTC	CASSYFSGRGYEQYF
-	TRBV5-5	-	TRBJ1-3	TGTGCCAGCAGCTTAGGACGGGGTGACTCTGGAAACACCATATATTTT	CASSLGRGDSGNTIYF
-	TRBV10-3	TRBD2	TRBJ2-5	TGTGCCATCAAGGCTAGCGGGGACCAAGAGACCCAGTACTTC	CAIKASGDQETQYF
few	TRBV28	-	TRBJ2-7	TGTGCCAGCAGTTCATCGGCCGGGAACCCGTACGAGCAGTACTTC	CASSSSAGNPYEQYF
-	TRBV27	-	TRBJ2-7	TGTGCCAGCAGTTTAGGAAGGGGCGAAGAGCAGTACTTC	CASSLGRGEEQYF
-	TRBV6-1	TRBD2	TRBJ2-1	TGTGCCAGCAGTGAAGGACTAGCGGGCTACAATGAGCAGTTCTTC	CASSEGLAGYNEQFF
-	TRBV28	TRBD2	TRBJ2-1	TGTGCCAGCAAAGTACAGGGGGGACTAGCGGGGATCAATGAGCAGTTCTTC	CASKVQGGLAGINEQFF
-	TRBV7-2	TRBD2	TRBJ2-7	TGTGCCAGCAGCTCACTAGCGGAATATTACTACGAGCAGTACTTC	CASSSLAEYYYEQYF
-	TRBV24-1	-	TRBJ2-6	TGTGCCACCACAAGCGGGGCAGGGGCTGGGGCCAACGTCCTGACTTTC	CATTSGAGAGANVLTF
-	TRBV9	-	TRBJ2-1	TGTGCCAGCAGCGTATGGAGCCAACCGCTCTCCTACAATGAGCAGTTCTTC	CASSVWSQPLSYNEQFF
-	TRBV10-3	-	TRBJ1-3	TGTGCCATCAGTGACCGGGGGGGAATTGGAAACACCATATATTTT	CAISDRGGIGNTIYF
-	TRBV24-1	TRBD1	TRBJ2-3	TGTGCCACCAGTGACCGGACAGGGGGCCTTATAGATACGCAGTATTTT	CATSDRTGGLIDTQYF
once	TRBV6-1	-	TRBJ1-5	TGTGCCAGCAGTGATGGACCCAATCAGCCCCAGCATTTT	CASSDGPNQPQHF
-	TRBV3-1/TRBV3-2	-	TRBJ1-4	TGTGCCAGCAGCCAGAGAACAGGGTCTAATGAAAAACTGTTTTTT	CASSQRTGSNEKLFF
-	TRBV28	TRBD2	TRBJ2-2	TGTGCCAGCAGTTTACTTAGCGGGGCGAACACCGGGGAGCTGTTTTTT	CASSLLSGANTGELFF
-	TRBV13	TRBD1	TRBJ1-2	TGTGCCAGCAGCACCCGGACAGGGGGCGCCGATGGCTACACCTTC	CASSTRTGGADGYTF
-	TRBV6-2/TRBV6-3	-	TRBJ2-1	TGTGCCAGCAGTTACTCAGCGTCCTACAATGAGCAGTTCTTC	CASSYSASYNEQFF
-	TRBV3-1/TRBV3-2	TRBD1	TRBJ1-2	TGTGCCAGCAGCCCAAGTGGGGACAGCTCTAACTATGGCTACACCTTC	CASSPSGDSSNYGYTF
few	TRBV7-9	-	TRBJ2-6	TGTGCCAGCAGCTTAGGGGCCAACGTCCTGACTTTC	CASSLGANVLTF
-	TRBV6-4	-	TRBJ1-2	TGTGCCAGCAGTGACAGGAGGGGAAACTATGGCTACACCTTC	CASSDRRGNYGYTF
-	TRBV9	TRBD2	TRBJ2-1	TGTGCCAGCAGCGTAGGAGCGGGAGTGCCTGAGCAGTTCTTC	CASSVGAGVPEQFF
-	TRBV11-2	-	TRBJ2-1	TGTGCCAGCAGCTTAGGGTCGGGGACCATAGAGCAGTTCTTC	CASSLGSGTIEQFF
-	TRBV11-2	TRBD2	TRBJ2-3	TGTGCCAGCAGCTCACTAGCGGGAAGCACAGATACGCAGTATTTT	CASSSLAGSTDTQYF
-	TRBV27	TRBD1	TRBJ2-1	TGTGCCAGCAGTTTGCAACAGGGGGTGCATGAGCAGTTCTTC	CASSLQQGVHEQFF
-	TRBV7-9	-	TRBJ1-4	TGTGCCAGCAGCCCGGAATGGGGGCAAGATGCTAATGAGAAACTGTTTTTT	CASSPEWGQDANEKLFF
-	TRBV6-5	-	TRBJ2-5	TGTGCCAGCGGCAACGGACACACTGAAGAGACCCAGTACTTC	CASGNGHTEETQYF
-	TRBV27	TRBD1	TRBJ2-5	TGTGCCAGCAGTCGGACAGGAGAAGAGACCCAGTACTTC	CASSRTGEETQYF
-	TRBV7-8	TRBD1	TRBJ1-2	TGTGCCAGCAGCTCTTCGGACAGGGGAAGTGGCTACACCTTC	CASSSSDRGSGYTF
-	TRBV4-3	TRBD2	TRBJ2-1	TGCGCCAGCAGCCCCCAAGGAGGCGGGGGGGCGGATGAGCAGTTCTTC	CASSPQGGGGADEQFF
-	TRBV11-2	-	TRBJ1-4	TGTGCCAGCCGTCGGTCCGGCGAAAAACTGTTTTTT	CASRRSGEKLFF
-	TRBV28	-	TRBJ2-7	TGTGCCAGCAGTCCACGGCCTATACCCTACGAGCAGTACTTC	CASSPRPIPYEQYF
-	TRBV28	TRBD1	TRBJ2-7	TGTGCCAGCAGTCTTCGGACAGGGACGAAGAAGCAGTACTTC	CASSLRTGTKKQYF
few	TRBV4-3	-	TRBJ2-7	TGCGCCAGCAGCCAAGTCCAGGCTAGCTCCTACGAGCAGTACTTC	CASSQVQASSYEQYF